This T cell receptor beta chain came from a study of T cell responses to AZD1222 COVID-19 vaccine. Concerning this clone itself: What it binds is unknown.

The method was immunoSEQ multiplex PCR; TCRdb's version includes in-frame clones alone and lacks a portion of them. The sample carries about 69,000 clones, 86% recorded once. Findings and limits, study-wide: In a largely white British group with more females than males, clonal diversity was possibly underestimated. Seropositive status at baseline applied to only six AZD1222 recipients.

The origin of this receptor is an adult in good health. The material sequenced was peripheral blood, taken on day 0 of AZD1222 vaccination.

CDR3 nucleotide sequence: TGTGCCAGCAGCTACGGACTAGCCGACGAGCAGTACTTC. This encodes CASSYGLADEQYF. The rearrangement uses TRBV7-2 and TRBJ2-7; 8 nucleotides match TRBD2. This CDR3 comprises 13 residues. Germline assignment: CDR1 SGHTA and CDR2 FQGNSA. Unmatched junction bases numbered 4, after V lost 4 bases and J lost 5 bases. The full variable domain, its missing parts supplied by reference TRBV7-2 and TRBJ2-7, is GAGVSQSPSNKVTEKGKDVELRCDPISGHTALYWYRQSLGQGLEFLIYFQGNSAPDKSGLPSDRFSAERTGGSVSTLTIQRTQQEDSAVYLCASSYGLADEQYFGPGTRLTVT.